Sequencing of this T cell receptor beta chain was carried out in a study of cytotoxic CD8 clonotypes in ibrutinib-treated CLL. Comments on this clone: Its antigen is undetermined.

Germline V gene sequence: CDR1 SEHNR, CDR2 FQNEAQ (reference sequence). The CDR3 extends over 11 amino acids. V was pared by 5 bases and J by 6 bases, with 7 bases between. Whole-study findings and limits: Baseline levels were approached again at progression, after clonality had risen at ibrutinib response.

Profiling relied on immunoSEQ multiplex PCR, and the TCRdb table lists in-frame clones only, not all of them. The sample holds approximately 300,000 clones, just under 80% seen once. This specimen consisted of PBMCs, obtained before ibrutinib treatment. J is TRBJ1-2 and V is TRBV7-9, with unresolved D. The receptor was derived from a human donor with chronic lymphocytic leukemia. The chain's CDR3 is CASSTRNGYTF. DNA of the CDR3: TGTGCCAGCAGCACCAGGAATGGCTACACCTTC.